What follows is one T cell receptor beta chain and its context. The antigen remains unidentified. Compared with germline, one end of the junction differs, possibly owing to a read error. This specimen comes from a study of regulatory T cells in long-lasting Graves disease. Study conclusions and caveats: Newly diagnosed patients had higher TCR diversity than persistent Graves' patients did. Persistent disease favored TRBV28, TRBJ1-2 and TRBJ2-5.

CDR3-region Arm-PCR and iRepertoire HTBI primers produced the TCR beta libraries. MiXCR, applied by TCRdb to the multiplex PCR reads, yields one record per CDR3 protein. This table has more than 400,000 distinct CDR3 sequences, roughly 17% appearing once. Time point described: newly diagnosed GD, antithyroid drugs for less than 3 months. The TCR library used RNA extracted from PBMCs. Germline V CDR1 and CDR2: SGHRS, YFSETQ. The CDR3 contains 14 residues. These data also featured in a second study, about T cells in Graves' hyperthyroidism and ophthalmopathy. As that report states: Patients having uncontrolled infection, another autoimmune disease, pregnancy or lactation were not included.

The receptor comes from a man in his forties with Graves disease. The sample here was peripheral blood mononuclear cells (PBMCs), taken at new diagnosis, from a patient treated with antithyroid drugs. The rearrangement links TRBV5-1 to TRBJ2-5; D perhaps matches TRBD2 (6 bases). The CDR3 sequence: CASSLQDYQETQYF. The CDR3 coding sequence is TGCGCCAGCAGCTTGCAGGACTACCAGGAGACCCAGTACTTC. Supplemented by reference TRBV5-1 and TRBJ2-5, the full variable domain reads KAGVTQTPRYLIKTRGQQVTLSCSPISGHRSVSWYQQTPGQGLQFLFEYFSETQRNKGNFPGRFSGRQFSNSRSEMNVSTLELGDSALYLCASSLQDYQETQYFGPGTRLLVL.